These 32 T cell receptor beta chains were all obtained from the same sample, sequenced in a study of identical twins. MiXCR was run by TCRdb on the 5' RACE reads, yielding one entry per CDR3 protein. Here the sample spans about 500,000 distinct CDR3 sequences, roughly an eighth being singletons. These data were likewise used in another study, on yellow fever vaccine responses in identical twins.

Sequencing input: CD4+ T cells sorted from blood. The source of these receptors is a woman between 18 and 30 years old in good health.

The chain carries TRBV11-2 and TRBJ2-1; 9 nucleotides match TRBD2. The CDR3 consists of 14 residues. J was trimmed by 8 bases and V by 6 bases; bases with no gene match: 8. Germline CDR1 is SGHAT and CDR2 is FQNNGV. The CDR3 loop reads CASSGASGVDEQFF. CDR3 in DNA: TGTGCCAGCAGTGGGGCTAGCGGGGTAGATGAGCAGTTCTTC.

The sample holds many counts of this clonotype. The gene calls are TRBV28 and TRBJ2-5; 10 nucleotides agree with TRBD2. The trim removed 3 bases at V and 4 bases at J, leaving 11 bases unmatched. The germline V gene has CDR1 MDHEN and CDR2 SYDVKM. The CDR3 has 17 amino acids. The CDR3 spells CASSFSSGRAGGETQYF. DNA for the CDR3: TGTGCCAGCAGTTTCTCCAGCGGGAGGGCCGGGGGAGAGACCCAGTACTTC.

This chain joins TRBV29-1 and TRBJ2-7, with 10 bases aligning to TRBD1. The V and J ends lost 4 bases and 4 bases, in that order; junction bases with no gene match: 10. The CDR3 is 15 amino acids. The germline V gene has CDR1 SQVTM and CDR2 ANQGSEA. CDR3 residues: CSVVTGQGPKYEQYF. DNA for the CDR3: TGCAGCGTTGTCACGGGACAGGGGCCCAAATACGAGCAGTACTTC.

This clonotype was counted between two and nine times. The DNA of the CDR3 is TGCGCCAGCAGCCAAGATCAAGGCGGGATGGGTTGGGAGCAGTACTTC. Protein: CASSQDQGGMGWEQYF. The chain uses TRBV4-1 and TRBJ2-7; TRBD2 might be the D (6 bases). Germline assignment: CDR1 MGHRA and CDR2 YSYEKL. The CDR3 sequence is 16 residues long. Trimming took 0 bases from V and 7 from J, leaving 19 bases between them.

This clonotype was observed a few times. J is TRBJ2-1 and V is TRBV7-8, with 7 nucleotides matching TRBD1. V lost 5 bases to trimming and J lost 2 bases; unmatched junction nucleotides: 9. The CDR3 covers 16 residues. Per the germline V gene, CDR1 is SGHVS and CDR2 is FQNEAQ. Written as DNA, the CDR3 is TGTGCCAGCAGCCTACCCACCGGGACAGCCTACAATGAGCAGTTCTTC. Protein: CASSLPTGTAYNEQFF.

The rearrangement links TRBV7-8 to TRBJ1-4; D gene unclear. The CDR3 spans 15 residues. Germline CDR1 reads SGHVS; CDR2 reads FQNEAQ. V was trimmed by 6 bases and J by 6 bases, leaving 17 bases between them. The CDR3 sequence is CASRLGSQGHEKLFF. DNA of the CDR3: TGTGCCAGCAGGCTAGGGTCCCAAGGGCATGAAAAACTGTTTTTT. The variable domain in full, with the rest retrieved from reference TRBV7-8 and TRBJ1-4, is GAGVSQSPRYKVAKRGQDVALRCDPISGHVSLFWYQQALGQGPEFLTYFQNEAQLDKSGLPSDRFFAERPEGSVSTLKIQRTQQEDSAVYLCASRLGSQGHEKLFFGSGTQLSVL.

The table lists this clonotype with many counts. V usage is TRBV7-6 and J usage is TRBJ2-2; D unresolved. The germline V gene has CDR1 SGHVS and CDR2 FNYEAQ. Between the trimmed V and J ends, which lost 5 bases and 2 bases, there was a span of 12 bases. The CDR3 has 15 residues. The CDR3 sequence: CASSALTTNTGELFF. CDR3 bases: TGTGCCAGCAGCGCACTCACTACAAACACCGGGGAGCTGTTTTTT.

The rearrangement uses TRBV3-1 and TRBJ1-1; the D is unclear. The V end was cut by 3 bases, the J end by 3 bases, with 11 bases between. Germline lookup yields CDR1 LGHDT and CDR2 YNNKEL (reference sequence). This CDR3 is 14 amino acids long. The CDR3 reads CASSQYAGDTEAFF. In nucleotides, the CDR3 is TGTGCCAGCAGCCAGTATGCCGGTGACACTGAAGCTTTCTTT.

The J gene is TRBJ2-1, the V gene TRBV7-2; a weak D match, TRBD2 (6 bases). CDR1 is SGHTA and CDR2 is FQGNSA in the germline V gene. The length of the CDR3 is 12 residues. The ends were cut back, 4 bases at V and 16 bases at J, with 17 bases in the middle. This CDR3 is CASSSGFRERFF. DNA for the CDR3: TGTGCCAGCAGCTCGGGCTTTCGGGAGCGATTCTTC.

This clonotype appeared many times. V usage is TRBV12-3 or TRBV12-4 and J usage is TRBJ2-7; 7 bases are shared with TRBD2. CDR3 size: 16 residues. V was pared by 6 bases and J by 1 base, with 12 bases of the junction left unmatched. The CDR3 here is CASSYTGEGSSYEQYF. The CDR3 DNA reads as TGTGCCAGCAGCTATACCGGGGAGGGAAGTTCCTACGAGCAGTACTTC.

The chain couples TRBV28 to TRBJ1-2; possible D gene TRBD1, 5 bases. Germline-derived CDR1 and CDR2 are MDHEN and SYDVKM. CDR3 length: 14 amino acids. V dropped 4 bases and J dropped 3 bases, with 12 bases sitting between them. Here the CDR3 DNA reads TGTGCCAGCAGTTCGGGGCCCCCCGACTATGGCTACACCTTC. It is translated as CASSSGPPDYGYTF.

CDR3: CASSSRGLVNEKLFF. DNA for the CDR3: TGTGCCAGCAGCTCTAGGGGCCTCGTTAATGAAAAACTGTTTTTT. V usage is TRBV7-2 and J usage is TRBJ1-4, with a weak D call TRBD1 (5 bases). This CDR3 spans 15 amino acids. The ends were cut back, 4 bases at V and 4 bases at J, with 13 bases in the middle. Looked up from germline, CDR1 is SGHTA and CDR2 is FQGNSA.

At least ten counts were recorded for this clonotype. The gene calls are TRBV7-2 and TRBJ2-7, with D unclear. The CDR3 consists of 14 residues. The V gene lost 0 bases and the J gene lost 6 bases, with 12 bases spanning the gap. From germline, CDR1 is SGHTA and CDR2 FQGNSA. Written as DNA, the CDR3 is TGTGCCAGCAGCTTAGCGTACAGTAGCAGCGAGCAGTACTTC. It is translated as CASSLAYSSSEQYF.

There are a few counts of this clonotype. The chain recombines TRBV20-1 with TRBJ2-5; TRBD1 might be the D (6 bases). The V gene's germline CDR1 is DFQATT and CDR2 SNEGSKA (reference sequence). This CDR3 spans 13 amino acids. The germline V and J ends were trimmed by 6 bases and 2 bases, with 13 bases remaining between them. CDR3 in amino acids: CSAMDSRQETQYF. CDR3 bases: TGCAGTGCGATGGACAGTAGACAAGAGACCCAGTACTTC.

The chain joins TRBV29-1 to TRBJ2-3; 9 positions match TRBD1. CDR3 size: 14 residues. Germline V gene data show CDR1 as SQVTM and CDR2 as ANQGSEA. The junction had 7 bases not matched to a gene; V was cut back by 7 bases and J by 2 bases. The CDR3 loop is CSEVTGGITDTQYF. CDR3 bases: TGCAGCGAGGTGACAGGGGGAATCACAGATACGCAGTATTTT.

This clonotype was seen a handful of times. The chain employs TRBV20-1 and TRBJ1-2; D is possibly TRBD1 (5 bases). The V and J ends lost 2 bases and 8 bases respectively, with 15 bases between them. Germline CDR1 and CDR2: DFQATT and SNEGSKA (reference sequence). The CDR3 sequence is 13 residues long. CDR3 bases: TGCAGTGCTAGACTTCCCCGGGGACGCGGCTACACCTTC. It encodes CSARLPRGRGYTF.

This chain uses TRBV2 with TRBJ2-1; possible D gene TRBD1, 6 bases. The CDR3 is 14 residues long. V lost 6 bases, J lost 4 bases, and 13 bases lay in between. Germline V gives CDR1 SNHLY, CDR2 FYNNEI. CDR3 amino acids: CASRNQGFYNEQFF. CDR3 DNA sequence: TGTGCCAGCAGGAATCAGGGGTTTTACAATGAGCAGTTCTTC.

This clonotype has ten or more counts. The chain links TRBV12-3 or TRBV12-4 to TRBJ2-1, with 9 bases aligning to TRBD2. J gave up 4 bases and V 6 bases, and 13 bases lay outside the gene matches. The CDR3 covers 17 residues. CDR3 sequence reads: CASSLISGTSRYNEQFF. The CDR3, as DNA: TGTGCCAGCAGCCTGATTTCCGGGACTAGCCGTTACAATGAGCAGTTCTTC.

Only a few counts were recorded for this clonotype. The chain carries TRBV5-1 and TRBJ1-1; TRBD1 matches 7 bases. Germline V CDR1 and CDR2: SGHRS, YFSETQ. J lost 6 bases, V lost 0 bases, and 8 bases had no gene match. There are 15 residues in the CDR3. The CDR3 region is CASSLDGTEGPEAFF. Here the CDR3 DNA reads TGCGCCAGCAGCTTGGACGGGACAGAGGGACCTGAAGCTTTCTTT.

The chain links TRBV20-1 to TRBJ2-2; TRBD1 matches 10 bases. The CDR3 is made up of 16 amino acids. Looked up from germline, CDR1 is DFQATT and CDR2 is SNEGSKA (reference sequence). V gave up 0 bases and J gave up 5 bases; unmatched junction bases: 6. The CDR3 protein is CSAREWDRGWTGELFF. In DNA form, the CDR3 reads TGCAGTGCTAGAGAATGGGACAGGGGTTGGACCGGGGAGCTGTTTTTT.

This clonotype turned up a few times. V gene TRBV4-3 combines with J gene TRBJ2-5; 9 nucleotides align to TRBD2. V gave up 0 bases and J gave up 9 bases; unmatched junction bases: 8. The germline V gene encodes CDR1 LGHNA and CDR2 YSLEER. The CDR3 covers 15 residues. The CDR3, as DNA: TGCGCCAGCAGCCAAGAAGGGCGGGAGGGCCAGGCCCAGTACTTC. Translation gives CASSQEGREGQAQYF.

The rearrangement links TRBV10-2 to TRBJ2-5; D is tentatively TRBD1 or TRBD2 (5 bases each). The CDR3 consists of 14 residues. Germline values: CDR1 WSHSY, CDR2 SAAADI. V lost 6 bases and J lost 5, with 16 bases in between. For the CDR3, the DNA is TGCGCCAGCAGCCCGAGGGGTAGGGGCGAGACCCAGTACTTC. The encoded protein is CASSPRGRGETQYF.

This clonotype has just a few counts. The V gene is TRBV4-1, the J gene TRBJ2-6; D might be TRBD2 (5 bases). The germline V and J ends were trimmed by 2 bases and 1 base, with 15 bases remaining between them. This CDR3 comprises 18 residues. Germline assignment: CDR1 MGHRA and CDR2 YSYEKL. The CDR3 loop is CASSQLGKQPSGANVLTF. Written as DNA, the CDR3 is TGCGCCAGCAGCCAACTCGGGAAACAGCCATCTGGGGCCAACGTCCTGACTTTC.

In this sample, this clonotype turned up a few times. The CDR3 DNA is TGTGCCAGCAGCTTGTCAGGTTACGGGGACCAAGAGACCCAGTACTTC. It codes for CASSLSGYGDQETQYF. The chain joins TRBV7-9 to TRBJ2-5, with D tentatively TRBD2 (5 bases). CDR1 is SEHNR and CDR2 is FQNEAQ in the germline V gene (reference sequence). Between the trimmed V and J ends, which lost 3 bases and 0 bases, there was a span of 14 bases. CDR3 size: 16 residues.

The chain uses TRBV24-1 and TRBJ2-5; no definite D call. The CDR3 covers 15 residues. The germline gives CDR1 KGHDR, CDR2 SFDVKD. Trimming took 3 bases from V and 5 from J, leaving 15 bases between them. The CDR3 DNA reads TGTGCCACCAGTGATATCCGGGTGGACGGGGAGACCCAGTACTTC. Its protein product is CATSDIRVDGETQYF.

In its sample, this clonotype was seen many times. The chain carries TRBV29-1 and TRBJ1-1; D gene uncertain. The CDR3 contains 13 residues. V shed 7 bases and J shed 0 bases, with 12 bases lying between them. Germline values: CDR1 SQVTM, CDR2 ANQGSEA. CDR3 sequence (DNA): TGCAGCGCCGCTAGTGTTCTGAACACTGAAGCTTTCTTT. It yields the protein CSAASVLNTEAFF.

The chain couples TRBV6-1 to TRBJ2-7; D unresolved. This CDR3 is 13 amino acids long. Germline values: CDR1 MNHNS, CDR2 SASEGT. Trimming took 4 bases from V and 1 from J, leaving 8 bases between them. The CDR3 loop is CASSADRSYEQYF. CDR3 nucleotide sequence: TGTGCCAGCAGTGCGGACCGTTCCTACGAGCAGTACTTC.

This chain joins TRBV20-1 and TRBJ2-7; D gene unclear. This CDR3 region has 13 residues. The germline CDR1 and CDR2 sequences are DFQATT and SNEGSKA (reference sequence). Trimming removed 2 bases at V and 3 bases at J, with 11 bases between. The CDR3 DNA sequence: TGCAGTGCTAGAAAAGGCGCAGGCTACGAGCAGTACTTC. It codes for CSARKGAGYEQYF.

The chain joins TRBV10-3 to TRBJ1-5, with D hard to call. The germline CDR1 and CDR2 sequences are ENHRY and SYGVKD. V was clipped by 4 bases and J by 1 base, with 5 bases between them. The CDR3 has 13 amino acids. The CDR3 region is CAISAESNQPQHF. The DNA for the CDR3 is TGTGCCATCAGTGCAGAGAGCAATCAGCCCCAGCATTTT.

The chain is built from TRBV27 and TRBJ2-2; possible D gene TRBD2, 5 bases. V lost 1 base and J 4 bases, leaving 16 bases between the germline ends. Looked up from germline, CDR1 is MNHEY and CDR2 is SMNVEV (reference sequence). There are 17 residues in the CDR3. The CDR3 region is CASSLFPGIKSTGELFF. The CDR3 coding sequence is TGTGCCAGCAGTTTATTCCCCGGGATCAAGAGCACCGGGGAGCTGTTTTTT.

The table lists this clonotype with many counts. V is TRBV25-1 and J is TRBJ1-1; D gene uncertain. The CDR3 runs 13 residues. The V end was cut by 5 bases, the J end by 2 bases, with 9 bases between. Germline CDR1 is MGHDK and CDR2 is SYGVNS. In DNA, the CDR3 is TGTGCCAGCAGTTACAAGCTAAACACTGAAGCTTTCTTT. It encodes CASSYKLNTEAFF.

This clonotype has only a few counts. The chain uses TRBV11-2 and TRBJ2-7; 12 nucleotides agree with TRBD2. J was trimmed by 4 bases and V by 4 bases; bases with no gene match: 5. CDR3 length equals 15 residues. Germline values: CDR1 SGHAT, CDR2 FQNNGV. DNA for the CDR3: TGTGCCAGCAGCTACCGACTAGCGGGGGAATACGAGCAGTACTTC. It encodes CASSYRLAGEYEQYF.